This paragraph reports one T cell receptor (beta chain). Clones were sequenced by immunoSEQ multiplex PCR, and TCRdb holds only the in-frame ones, with some missing. The data contain tens of thousands of clones, 88% of them seen just once; the ten biggest clones take up about 1.5%. The data belong to a study of blood T cell repertoires in COVID-19. The junction had 17 bases not matched to a gene; V was cut back by 4 bases and J by 1 base. CDR1 SGDLS and CDR2 YYNGEE come from the germline V gene. The CDR3 extends over 18 amino acids. The sequencing sample was made of peripheral blood. This sequence joins TRBV9 and TRBJ2-7, with 7 bases lining up with TRBD1. This sequence was found in a human donor in a cohort sampled during active COVID-19. CDR3 region: CASSPGTAVRFISYEQYF. As DNA, the CDR3 is TGTGCCAGCAGCCCCGGGACAGCGGTTAGGTTTATTTCCTACGAGCAGTACTTC.